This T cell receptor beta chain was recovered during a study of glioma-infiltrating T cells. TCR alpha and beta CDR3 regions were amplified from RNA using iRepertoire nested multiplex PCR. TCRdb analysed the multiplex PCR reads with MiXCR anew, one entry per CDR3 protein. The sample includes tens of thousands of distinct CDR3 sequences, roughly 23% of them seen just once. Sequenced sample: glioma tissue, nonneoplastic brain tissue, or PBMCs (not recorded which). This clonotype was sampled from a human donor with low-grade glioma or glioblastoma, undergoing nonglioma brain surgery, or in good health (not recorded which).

CDR3 in amino acids: CASSLALSGKSVAFF. CDR3 in DNA: TGTGCCAGCAGCTTAGCGCTATCCGGGAAGAGCGTAGCTTTCTTT. J is TRBJ1-1 and V is TRBV7-2; no clear D. Per the germline V gene, CDR1 is SGHTA and CDR2 is FQGNSA. This CDR3 has 15 residues. V was pared by 0 bases and J by 10 bases, with 18 bases between.